These 20 T cell receptor beta chains originate from one sample sequenced in a study of shared clonotypes between healthy human individuals. Assay used: immunoSEQ multiplex PCR; TCRdb lists only in-frame clones, some missing. This repertoire shows hundreds of thousands of clones, around 73% found once; its top ten account for 1.5% to 2%. The sample consisted of memory CD4+ T cells sorted from blood. Subset in this sample: CD45RA-negative fraction. Every receptor here comes from a woman aged 25 to 39 in good health.

The rearrangement uses TRBV28 and TRBJ1-4; D is ambiguous. CDR1 and CDR2 (germline): MDHEN, SYDVKM. This CDR3 has 15 amino acids. The V end lost 5 bases, the J end lost 2 bases, and 12 bases lay between the germline ends. The CDR3 region has the DNA TGTGCCAGCAGTAAGGCCGGGAGCACTAATGAAAAACTGTTTTTT. The encoded protein is CASSKAGSTNEKLFF.

The CDR3 protein is CASSQATSGPYEQYF. For the CDR3, the DNA is TGCGCCAGCAGCCAGGCGACTAGCGGGCCCTACGAGCAGTACTTC. The chain couples TRBV5-1 to TRBJ2-7, with 10 bases that match TRBD2. The length of the CDR3 is 15 residues. Germline V gene sequence: CDR1 SGHRS, CDR2 YFSETQ. J was trimmed by 2 bases and V by 4 bases; bases with no gene match: 6. Filled out from reference TRBV5-1 and TRBJ2-7, the complete variable domain reads KAGVTQTPRYLIKTRGQQVTLSCSPISGHRSVSWYQQTPGQGLQFLFEYFSETQRNKGNFPGRFSGRQFSNSRSEMNVSTLELGDSALYLCASSQATSGPYEQYFGPGTRLTVT.

This clone was found once. The V call is TRBV7-2, the J call TRBJ2-5; no firm D call. V was pared by 5 bases and J by 5 bases, with 9 bases between. CDR3 length equals 12 residues. Germline V gene sequence: CDR1 SGHTA, CDR2 FQGNSA. The CDR3 DNA sequence: TGTGCCAGCAGCCGATATGGGGAGACCCAGTACTTC. As protein: CASSRYGETQYF. The full variable domain, with the rest looked up from reference TRBV7-2 and TRBJ2-5, is GAGVSQSPSNKVTEKGKDVELRCDPISGHTALYWYRQSLGQGLEFLIYFQGNSAPDKSGLPSDRFSAERTGGSVSTLTIQRTQQEDSAVYLCASSRYGETQYFGPGTRLLVL.

The V gene is TRBV18, the J gene TRBJ2-7; 9 bases align to TRBD2. This CDR3 spans 19 amino acids. CDR1 and CDR2 (germline): KGHSH, LQKENI. Trimming cost V 1 base and J 2 bases; bases outside gene matches: 15. This chain's CDR3 is CASSPRGQQTSGSTYEQYF. The CDR3 nucleotides are TGTGCCAGCTCACCACGGGGACAGCAGACTAGCGGAAGCACCTACGAGCAGTACTTC.

Here the CDR3 reads CASSIQGVETQYF. The CDR3 DNA reads TGTGCCAGTAGTATTCAGGGAGTGGAGACCCAGTACTTC. The chain couples TRBV19 to TRBJ2-5; D tentatively fits TRBD1 or TRBD2 (5 bases each). Germline CDR1 and CDR2: LNHDA and SQIVND (reference sequence). V gave up 3 bases and J gave up 5 bases, with 10 bases separating them. This CDR3 comprises 13 residues.

By share, this clone ranks as medium-sized (0.01 to 0.1%). This chain uses TRBV7-2 with TRBJ2-5; 8 bases match TRBD2. J was trimmed by 6 bases and V by 1 base; bases with no gene match: 10. The CDR3 sequence is 16 residues long. The V gene's germline CDR1 is SGHTA and CDR2 FQGNSA. CDR3 coding DNA: TGTGCCAGCAGCTTAGGTGGACTAGCCGGGAGCAAGACCCAGTACTTC. Its translation: CASSLGGLAGSKTQYF. Filled out from reference TRBV7-2 and TRBJ2-5, the complete variable domain reads GAGVSQSPSNKVTEKGKDVELRCDPISGHTALYWYRQSLGQGLEFLIYFQGNSAPDKSGLPSDRFSAERTGGSVSTLTIQRTQQEDSAVYLCASSLGGLAGSKTQYFGPGTRLLVL.

The CDR3 region is CASSGRDRGRRGTEAFF. CDR3 nucleotides: TGTGCCAGCAGCGGCCGGGACAGGGGGCGCCGGGGCACTGAAGCTTTCTTT. The V gene is TRBV5-6, the J gene TRBJ1-1, with 12 nucleotides matching TRBD1. This CDR3 has 17 residues. Germline V CDR1 and CDR2: SGHDT, YYEEEE. Losses at the gene ends were 4 bases for V and 4 bases for J; bases not matched to a gene: 11.

This clone appeared a single time. The chain employs TRBV18 and TRBJ2-7; the D gene could be TRBD1 or TRBD2 (5 bases each). The germline V gene encodes CDR1 KGHSH and CDR2 LQKENI. Trimming took off 3 bases at V and 5 bases at J, with 14 bases between the two ends. The CDR3 extends over 14 amino acids. The CDR3 DNA sequence: TGTGCCAGCTCACCCGGGGCCAAGGGCCACGAGCAGTACTTC. It translates to CASSPGAKGHEQYF.

The J gene is TRBJ2-3, the V gene TRBV7-8; perhaps TRBD1 as D (5 bases). The V end lost 1 base, the J end lost 5 bases, and 10 bases lay between the germline ends. Germline V gene lookup returns CDR1 SGHVS and CDR2 FQNEAQ. CDR3 size: 14 residues. In DNA, the CDR3 is TGTGCCAGCAGCTTAGGGGGCATTGGAGATACGCAGTATTTT. Amino acids: CASSLGGIGDTQYF.

This sequence joins TRBV25-1 and TRBJ2-5; 9 positions agree with TRBD2. CDR3 length: 15 amino acids. J was trimmed by 5 bases and V by 6 bases; bases with no gene match: 10. CDR1 and CDR2 (germline): MGHDK, SYGVNS. The DNA for the CDR3 is TGTGCCAGCAGCGGACTAGCGCGTACGAGGGAGACCCAGTACTTC. Its protein is CASSGLARTRETQYF.

This clone was seen just once. The chain carries TRBV28 and TRBJ2-7, with 11 nucleotides matching TRBD2. Germline CDR1 is MDHEN and CDR2 is SYDVKM. The CDR3 is 16 residues long. After removal of 5 bases from V and 6 bases from J, the junction contained 12 bases not matched to a gene. The CDR3: CASSAIYSGRAVEQYF. In nucleotides, the CDR3 is TGTGCCAGCAGTGCAATTTATAGCGGGAGGGCGGTCGAGCAGTACTTC. The full variable domain, with the rest looked up from reference TRBV28 and TRBJ2-7, is DVKVTQSSRYLVKRTGEKVFLECVQDMDHENMFWYRQDPGLGLRLIYFSYDVKMKEKGDIPEGYSVSREKKERFSLILESASTNQTSMYLCASSAIYSGRAVEQYFGPGTRLTVT.

The chain employs TRBV28 and TRBJ2-3; no firm D call. This CDR3 spans 16 amino acids. V was cut by 5 bases and J by 2 bases, with 17 bases left in between. The germline V gene encodes CDR1 MDHEN and CDR2 SYDVKM. The CDR3 sequence is CASSPEDLRYTDTQYF. CDR3 DNA: TGTGCCAGCAGTCCCGAAGACCTGCGATACACAGATACGCAGTATTTT.

About this clone: Additional DNA sequences in this sample encode the identical CDR3. The chain recombines TRBV28 with TRBJ1-3; D possibly corresponds to TRBD1 (6 bases). V was pared by 3 bases and J by 1 base, with 16 bases between. This CDR3 has 17 amino acids. CDR1 is MDHEN, CDR2 SYDVKM, per germline. The CDR3 nucleotides are TGTGCCAGCAGTTTGGTGGTAACAGGGCGTTCTGGAAACACCATATATTTT. It is translated as CASSLVVTGRSGNTIYF.

V gene TRBV28 combines with J gene TRBJ2-5; 12 bases are a match to TRBD2. Germline V gives CDR1 MDHEN, CDR2 SYDVKM. V was pared by 3 bases and J by 3 bases, with 2 bases of the junction left unmatched. This CDR3 region has 15 residues. The CDR3 DNA follows: TGTGCCAGCAGTTTGACTAGCGGGAGTGAAGAGACCCAGTACTTC. As protein: CASSLTSGSEETQYF.

This clone was found a few times. The gene calls are TRBV27 and TRBJ2-7; no firm D call. The CDR3 has 14 amino acids. The germline V and J ends were trimmed by 2 bases and 5 bases, with 13 bases remaining between them. Germline CDR1 MNHEY, CDR2 SMNVEV (reference sequence). In nucleotides, the CDR3 is TGTGCCAGCAGTTTACACGGAGTACGGAACGAGCAGTACTTC. It yields the protein CASSLHGVRNEQYF.

V is TRBV30 and J is TRBJ1-6; the D gene is possibly TRBD1 (5 bases). CDR1 is GTSNPN and CDR2 is SVGIG in the germline V gene (reference sequence). The ends were cut back, 3 bases at V and 9 bases at J, with 12 bases in the middle. The CDR3 sequence is 13 residues long. CDR3 DNA: TGTGCCTGGAGGGGCAGGGAGACTTCACCCCTCCACTTT. Translated: CAWRGRETSPLHF.

The rearrangement links TRBV10-3 to TRBJ2-7, with 10 bases identical to TRBD1. There are 14 residues in the CDR3. Per germline, CDR1 ENHRY and CDR2 SYGVKD. J gave up 6 bases and V 6 bases, and 8 bases lay outside the gene matches. CDR3 DNA: TGTGCCATCAGGGGACAGGGGAATAGGGTCGAGCAGTACTTC. It is translated as CAIRGQGNRVEQYF.

The chain employs TRBV5-1 and TRBJ1-3, with 7 bases fitting TRBD1. V dropped 4 bases and J dropped 4; count of bases not matched to a gene: 8. CDR3 size: 15 residues. Germline V lookup: CDR1 SGHRS, CDR2 YFSETQ. The chain's CDR3 is CASSPRQGDGNTIYF. The DNA for the CDR3 is TGCGCCAGCAGCCCTCGACAGGGCGACGGAAACACCATATATTTT. Using reference TRBV5-1 and TRBJ1-3 for the parts outside the CDR3, the full variable domain is KAGVTQTPRYLIKTRGQQVTLSCSPISGHRSVSWYQQTPGQGLQFLFEYFSETQRNKGNFPGRFSGRQFSNSRSEMNVSTLELGDSALYLCASSPRQGDGNTIYFGEGSWLTVV.

This chain uses TRBV19 with TRBJ2-2, with D possibly being TRBD2 (5 bases). V gave up 8 bases and J gave up 6 bases, with 10 bases separating them. In germline, CDR1 is LNHDA, CDR2 SQIVND (reference sequence). This CDR3 spans 12 amino acids. The CDR3 DNA reads TGTGCCAGTTGTGAAGCGGCCGGGGAGCTGTTTTTT. Its protein product is CASCEAAGELFF.

This clone was seen at least ten times. This sequence joins TRBV19 and TRBJ2-2; D call uncertain. The CDR3 runs 15 residues. With 3 bases removed from V and 4 bases from J, the gap between germline ends came to 12 bases. Germline loops: CDR1 LNHDA, CDR2 SQIVND (reference sequence). The CDR3 region is CASSISQTSTGELFF. CDR3 nucleotide sequence: TGTGCCAGTAGTATCAGTCAGACATCCACCGGGGAGCTGTTTTTT. Complete variable domain (other parts from reference TRBV19 and TRBJ2-2): DGGITQSPKYLFRKEGQNVTLSCEQNLNHDAMYWYRQDPGQGLRLIYYSQIVNDFQKGDIAEGYSVSREKKESFPLTVTSAQKNPTAFYLCASSISQTSTGELFFGEGSRLTVL.